This TCR beta chain was identified during a study of OX40 agonist ivuxolimab in advanced cancers. Study overall: Partial responses were achieved by three patients: one hepatocellular carcinoma, two cutaneous melanoma. Study-level results: Among the nonresponders, some also had low normalized T-cell clonal expansion.

CDR1 MNHEY and CDR2 SVGAGI come from the germline V gene. The V end was cut by 2 bases, the J end by 5 bases, with 11 bases between. The CDR3 has 14 amino acids. Using immunoSEQ multiplex PCR, the repertoire was profiled, and TCRdb retains in-frame clones only, with some absent. This table has 53,000 or so clones, 75% to 80% appearing once. As concerns this clone: What it binds is unknown.

The sample consisted of CD4+ or CD8+ T cells sorted from blood, taken in a trial of the OX40 agonist ivuxolimab. The rearrangement uses TRBV6-5 and TRBJ2-3, with a possible D match to TRBD2 (6 bases). This TCR came from an adult with an advanced solid tumor such as melanoma, head and neck, liver or kidney cancer. The DNA of the CDR3 is TGTGCCAGCAGTTACCTCGTGCGGGGAGATACGCAGTATTTT. Translated, it gives CASSYLVRGDTQYF.